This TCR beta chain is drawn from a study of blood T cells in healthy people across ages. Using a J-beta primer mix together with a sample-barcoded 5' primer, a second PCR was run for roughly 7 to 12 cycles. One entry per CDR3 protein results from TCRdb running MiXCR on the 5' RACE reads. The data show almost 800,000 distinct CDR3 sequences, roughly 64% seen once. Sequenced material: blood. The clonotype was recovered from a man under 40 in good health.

CDR3 in amino acids: CASSGSGTGYYEQYF. In nucleotides, the CDR3 is TGTGCCAGCAGCGGCTCCGGGACTGGTTATTACGAGCAGTACTTC. The chain is built from TRBV21-1 and TRBJ2-4; the DNA was not used to check the table's D call, TRBD2. The DNA matches TRBJ2-7 better at its end, which makes the J call doubtful. TRBV21-1 is flagged as a pseudogene. The CDR3 runs to 15 residues.